Shown below are 26 T cell receptor beta chains from a single sample sequenced in a study of blood T cell repertoires in COVID-19. The repertoire was sequenced with immunoSEQ multiplex PCR; TCRdb's copy has only in-frame clones and lacks some. The table records some 160,000 clones, 88% of them present only once. The sequenced material came from peripheral blood. Receptor source: a man between 45 and 60 years old who had recovered from COVID-19.

This sequence joins TRBV7-6 and TRBJ2-7, with TRBD2 matching 11 bases. Losses at the gene ends were 1 base for V and 3 bases for J; bases not matched to a gene: 17. The V gene's germline CDR1 is SGHVS and CDR2 FNYEAQ. CDR3 size: 20 residues. CDR3 coding DNA: TGTGCCAGCAGCTTAGATTTCGCTAGCGGGAGGAGACAGAGCATCTACGAGCAGTACTTC. As protein: CASSLDFASGRRQSIYEQYF.

The V call is TRBV9, the J call TRBJ2-7; possibly TRBD1 for D (6 bases). V gave up 0 bases and J gave up 2 bases, with 9 bases separating them. Germline assignment: CDR1 SGDLS and CDR2 YYNGEE. The CDR3 loop spans 14 amino acids. CDR3 residues: CASSVATGTYEQYF. The CDR3 coding sequence is TGTGCCAGCAGCGTAGCAACAGGGACCTACGAGCAGTACTTC. Full variable domain (outside the CDR3, taken from reference TRBV9 and TRBJ2-7): DSGVTQTPKHLITATGQRVTLRCSPRSGDLSVYWYQQSLDQGLQFLIQYYNGEERAKGNILERFSAQQFPDLHSELNLSSLELGDSALYFCASSVATGTYEQYFGPGTRLTVT.

The V call is TRBV5-1, the J call TRBJ2-1, with TRBD2 matching 12 bases. The CDR3 contains 18 residues. Germline V gene data show CDR1 as SGHRS and CDR2 as YFSETQ. The ends lost 4 bases at V and 6 bases at J; junction bases unmatched: 14. The chain's CDR3 is CASSPSPPLAGGGNEQFF. The CDR3 DNA reads TGCGCCAGCAGCCCATCGCCCCCTCTAGCGGGAGGGGGCAATGAGCAGTTCTTC.

The rearrangement uses TRBV19 and TRBJ2-6; 12 positions agree with TRBD2. Germline assignment: CDR1 LNHDA and CDR2 SQIVND (reference sequence). The CDR3 covers 19 residues. V trimming: 5 bases; J trimming: 0 bases; junction bases outside the gene matches: 8. The CDR3 protein is CASSPGLAGWNSGANVLTF. The CDR3 nucleotides are TGTGCCAGTAGTCCGGGACTAGCGGGCTGGAACTCTGGGGCCAACGTCCTGACTTTC.

The sample holds a few counts of this clone. V usage is TRBV2 and J usage is TRBJ1-2; 9 nucleotides align to TRBD1. The J segment lost 3 bases and the V segment lost 6 bases, leaving 2 bases of the junction unmatched. This CDR3 comprises 13 residues. The germline V gene encodes CDR1 SNHLY and CDR2 FYNNEI. CDR3 in DNA: TGTGCCAGCAGGGACAGGGGAGACTATGGCTACACCTTC. Amino acids: CASRDRGDYGYTF.

The rearrangement links TRBV12-5 to TRBJ2-7, with D perhaps TRBD1 (6 bases). With 1 base removed from V and 3 bases from J, the gap between germline ends came to 13 bases. The germline gives CDR1 LGHNT, CDR2 FRNRAP. CDR3 length: 15 amino acids. The CDR3 nucleotides read TGTGCTAGTGGTTTGGCCCGGACAGTCTACTACGAGCAGTACTTC. Translated, it gives CASGLARTVYYEQYF.

The chain is built from TRBV12-3 or TRBV12-4 and TRBJ2-2; D call uncertain. The CDR3 has 13 amino acids. V dropped 3 bases and J dropped 7 bases, with 9 bases sitting between them. The CDR3 here is CASSFFSGGELFF. CDR3 bases: TGTGCCAGCAGTTTCTTCAGTGGCGGGGAGCTGTTTTTT.

The chain combines TRBV5-1 with TRBJ1-4, with a tentative D call TRBD1 (5 bases). CDR3 length equals 16 residues. V was shortened by 4 bases and J by 7 bases, with 20 bases between the two germline ends. Per the germline V gene, CDR1 is SGHRS and CDR2 is YFSETQ. The CDR3 DNA sequence: TGCGCCAGCAGCGTCGGGACTGCTTACAAATCTGAAAAACTGTTTTTT. Its translation is CASSVGTAYKSEKLFF.

The genes are TRBV6-6 and TRBJ2-2, with TRBD1 as a possible D gene (6 bases). This CDR3 is built from 15 residues. Per germline, CDR1 MNHNY and CDR2 SVGAGI (reference sequence). Trimming left V 5 bases short and J 3 bases short, with 13 bases between. The chain's CDR3 is CASSQLSGDTGELFF. In nucleotides, the CDR3 is TGTGCCAGCAGTCAACTTTCAGGGGACACCGGGGAGCTGTTTTTT.

The chain recombines TRBV9 with TRBJ2-1; D is perhaps TRBD1 (6 bases). CDR3 length: 18 residues. Germline V gene lookup returns CDR1 SGDLS and CDR2 YYNGEE. V lost 6 bases and J 5 bases, leaving 27 bases between the germline ends. CDR3 sequence reads: CASTPRPRGGQLNNEQFF. DNA for the CDR3: TGTGCCAGCACCCCGAGGCCCCGAGGGGGTCAACTAAACAATGAGCAGTTCTTC.

This chain joins TRBV19 and TRBJ2-6; a possible D gene is TRBD1 (6 bases). The CDR3 is 14 amino acids. The V gene's germline CDR1 is LNHDA and CDR2 SQIVND (reference sequence). Deletions cut 7 bases from V and 5 bases from J, with 12 bases between. For the CDR3, the DNA is TGTGCCAGTACCACCCGGGACAGGGCCAACGTCCTGACTTTC. Translation gives CASTTRDRANVLTF.

The rearrangement joins TRBV5-1 to TRBJ2-1; 10 bases line up with TRBD1. Trimming cost V 0 bases and J 7 bases; bases outside gene matches: 4. The germline gives CDR1 SGHRS, CDR2 YFSETQ. The CDR3 runs 15 residues. The CDR3 bases are TGCGCCAGCAGCTTGGACGGACAGGGGGTAAATGAGCAGTTCTTC. Encoded protein: CASSLDGQGVNEQFF.

J is TRBJ2-2 and V is TRBV27; D is uncertain. Germline V gene data show CDR1 as MNHEY and CDR2 as SMNVEV (reference sequence). V lost 2 bases to trimming and J lost 0 bases, with 10 bases between them. The length of the CDR3 is 16 residues. The CDR3: CASSLTAGANTGELFF. In DNA form, the CDR3 reads TGTGCCAGCAGTTTAACGGCAGGTGCGAACACCGGGGAGCTGTTTTTT.

This clone was seen more than once but under ten times. The genes are TRBV7-2 and TRBJ2-7; D might be TRBD2 (6 bases). Deletions cut 1 base from V and 6 bases from J, with 13 bases between. This CDR3 is 14 amino acids long. Germline V gene lookup returns CDR1 SGHTA and CDR2 FQGNSA. CDR3 region: CASSLDRETGEQYF. CDR3 DNA sequence: TGTGCCAGCAGCTTAGATCGGGAGACGGGCGAGCAGTACTTC. Complete variable domain (other parts from reference TRBV7-2 and TRBJ2-7): GAGVSQSPSNKVTEKGKDVELRCDPISGHTALYWYRQSLGQGLEFLIYFQGNSAPDKSGLPSDRFSAERTGGSVSTLTIQRTQQEDSAVYLCASSLDRETGEQYFGPGTRLTVT.

The chain joins TRBV6-6 to TRBJ2-1; a possible D gene is TRBD1 (6 bases). The germline V and J ends were trimmed by 2 bases and 1 base, with 6 bases remaining between them. The germline V gene has CDR1 MNHNY and CDR2 SVGAGI (reference sequence). The CDR3 is 14 residues long. DNA of the CDR3: TGTGCCAGCAGTTACGGACAGTCCTACAATGAGCAGTTCTTC. Translated, it gives CASSYGQSYNEQFF.

This chain connects TRBV14 to TRBJ1-3, with a tentative D call TRBD1 (6 bases). The germline V gene has CDR1 SGHDN and CDR2 FVKESK. The CDR3 has 15 residues. V was shortened by 0 bases and J by 3 bases, with 9 bases between the two germline ends. CDR3 DNA sequence: TGTGCCAGCAGCCAAGACAGGGGCTATGGAAACACCATATATTTT. This translates into CASSQDRGYGNTIYF.

V usage is TRBV9 and J usage is TRBJ2-6; 14 bases match TRBD2. Germline V gene sequence: CDR1 SGDLS, CDR2 YYNGEE. The trim removed 3 bases at V and 2 bases at J, leaving 4 bases unmatched. The CDR3 runs to 18 residues. This CDR3 is CASSEGLAGAPGANVLTF. Here the CDR3 DNA reads TGTGCCAGCAGCGAGGGACTAGCGGGAGCCCCTGGGGCCAACGTCCTGACTTTC.

The V gene is TRBV18, the J gene TRBJ2-6; TRBD1 matches 7 bases. The CDR3 spans 16 residues. CDR1 and CDR2 (germline): KGHSH, LQKENI. V lost 5 bases to trimming and J lost 0 bases; unmatched junction nucleotides: 4. CDR3 sequence: CASSSGQNSGANVLTF. CDR3 in DNA: TGTGCCAGCTCATCGGGACAGAACTCTGGGGCCAACGTCCTGACTTTC.

The J gene is TRBJ1-1, the V gene TRBV5-1, with 9 bases that match TRBD1. The CDR3 is 16 amino acids. J was trimmed by 3 bases and V by 4 bases; bases with no gene match: 10. Germline-derived CDR1 and CDR2 are SGHRS and YFSETQ. The CDR3 region has the DNA TGCGCCAGCAGCGGGGGGACAGGGATATATGACACTGAAGCTTTCTTT. This codes for CASSGGTGIYDTEAFF.

V and J are TRBV28 and TRBJ2-5; D may be TRBD2 (5 bases). CDR3 size: 16 residues. Trimming cost V 11 bases and J 2 bases, with 24 bases left between them. The germline V gene has CDR1 MDHEN and CDR2 SYDVKM. The CDR3 loop reads CAATGVKDNSQETQYF. DNA for the CDR3: TGTGCCGCCACCGGGGTAAAAGACAACTCTCAAGAGACCCAGTACTTC.

This rearrangement joins TRBV19 to TRBJ1-1; no clear D gene. V was shortened by 5 bases and J by 0 bases, with 16 bases between the two germline ends. This CDR3 is built from 16 residues. Germline V lookup: CDR1 LNHDA, CDR2 SQIVND (reference sequence). The CDR3 loop reads CASSLPSKTMNTEAFF. Here the CDR3 DNA reads TGTGCCAGTAGTCTCCCCAGCAAGACTATGAACACTGAAGCTTTCTTT.

This clone was detected only a few times. The rearrangement uses TRBV7-9 and TRBJ2-7; 9 nucleotides line up with TRBD1. V lost 10 bases and J lost 3; bases outside the gene matches: 4. From germline, CDR1 is SEHNR and CDR2 FQNEAQ (reference sequence). The CDR3 sequence is 12 residues long. CDR3 coding DNA: TGTGCCACGGGACAGGGCCTCTACGAGCAGTACTTC. This gives the protein CATGQGLYEQYF.

This clone was observed once. The chain couples TRBV28 to TRBJ1-2, with 10 nucleotides matching TRBD1. This CDR3 has 14 residues. After removal of 8 bases from V and 8 bases from J, the junction contained 11 bases not matched to a gene. In germline, CDR1 is MDHEN, CDR2 SYDVKM. CDR3 sequence: CASDPRQGARGYTF. The CDR3 nucleotides read TGTGCCAGCGATCCTCGACAGGGGGCGCGCGGCTACACCTTC.

V usage is TRBV7-2 and J usage is TRBJ2-1; TRBD2 matches 7 bases. The CDR3 spans 15 residues. The junction had 4 bases not matched to a gene; V was cut back by 4 bases and J by 1 base. The germline gives CDR1 SGHTA, CDR2 FQGNSA. The CDR3 DNA reads as TGTGCCAGCAGCTCTCAGCGGGGTTCCTACAATGAGCAGTTCTTC. Protein: CASSSQRGSYNEQFF.

The V gene is TRBV5-1, the J gene TRBJ2-1; TRBD2 agrees at 9 bases. Germline V lookup: CDR1 SGHRS, CDR2 YFSETQ. The CDR3 spans 14 residues. V shed 6 bases and J 5 bases; nucleotides not matched to a gene: 6. This chain's CDR3 is CASKRIAGDNEQFF. The CDR3 DNA reads as TGCGCCAGCAAGAGGATAGCGGGGGACAATGAGCAGTTCTTC. The variable domain in full, completed from reference TRBV5-1 and TRBJ2-1, reads KAGVTQTPRYLIKTRGQQVTLSCSPISGHRSVSWYQQTPGQGLQFLFEYFSETQRNKGNFPGRFSGRQFSNSRSEMNVSTLELGDSALYLCASKRIAGDNEQFFGPGTRLTVL.

The CDR3 loop reads CASSGLAGGRETQYF. DNA for the CDR3: TGTGCCAGCTCTGGACTAGCGGGGGGCCGGGAGACCCAGTACTTC. The chain links TRBV18 to TRBJ2-5; 14 nucleotides match TRBD2. V lost 6 bases to trimming and J lost 5 bases; unmatched junction nucleotides: 5. Germline V gives CDR1 KGHSH, CDR2 LQKENI. The CDR3 consists of 15 residues.